This is a list of T cell receptor beta chains from one sample in a study of T cells in Graves' hyperthyroidism and ophthalmopathy. Each CDR3 protein gets one entry after TCRdb re-called the multiplex PCR reads with MiXCR. Here the sample spans over 700,000 distinct CDR3 sequences, around a third being singletons. The specimen was blood. These receptors came from a woman in her forties with Graves' hyperthyroidism. CDR3s include the opening cysteine and the closing phenylalanine or tryptophan. Only some rows state a clone size, as once, few, many or a class for expanded clones.

abundance	j_gene	v_gene	CDR3aa
.	TRBJ2-7	TRBV11-2	CASSSREDTSYEQYF
many	TRBJ2-5	TRBV12-3/TRBV12-4	CASSSPETQYF
.	TRBJ2-5	TRBV24-1	CATPGYGSGETQYF
many	TRBJ2-5	TRBV20-1	CSARRGPRTQYF
.	TRBJ2-5	TRBV24-1	CATSDFGSQETQYF
.	TRBJ2-1	TRBV6-5	CASSLVGQPVNEQFF
.	TRBJ1-4	TRBV29-1	CSVGQGGEKLFF
many	TRBJ1-6	TRBV5-8	CASSPLGSSSPLHF
few	TRBJ1-3	TRBV4-1	CASSQDYPSGNTIYF
many	TRBJ2-5	TRBV5-5	CASSGGVQETQYF
many	TRBJ2-5	TRBV12-3/TRBV12-4	CASTTRSGGQETQYF
many	TRBJ2-7	TRBV7-2	CASSTGPSTSYEQYF
many	TRBJ1-6	TRBV12-3/TRBV12-4	CASSLATFSPLHF
.	TRBJ1-6	TRBV18	CASSPQTPQQNSPLHF
.	TRBJ1-1	TRBV6-6	CASSRRGQGLGEAFF
.	TRBJ2-5	TRBV7-2	CASSSGLAGAWGNQETQYF
many	TRBJ1-1	TRBV10-3	CAISIQEKEAFF
.	TRBJ1-1	TRBV6-2/TRBV6-3	CASSHRDGWTEAFF
many	TRBJ1-5	TRBV12-3/TRBV12-4	CASSPQGVQPQHF
.	TRBJ1-5	TRBV25-1	CASSEFGRPLAQHF
.	TRBJ2-2	TRBV7-3	CASSLTGGQSTGELSW
.	TRBJ1-5	TRBV7-2	CASSLGGAAIKPQHF
many	TRBJ1-5	TRBV19	CATKSVTGQADNQPQHF
.	TRBJ1-4	TRBV5-1	CASAFSQATNEKLFF
.	TRBJ2-5	TRBV25-1	CASSEIGGGETQYF
.	TRBJ1-1	TRBV7-3	CASSLGAGVFF
many	TRBJ1-1	TRBV19	CASSPSAAADTEAFF
few	TRBJ2-6	TRBV9	CASSVARRLHSGANVLTF
.	TRBJ2-7	TRBV3-1	CASSQGGSRPYEQYF
.	TRBJ1-2	TRBV6-5	CASRLWAGERDGYTF
.	TRBJ1-3	TRBV5-1	CASSLEPEGNTIYF
few	TRBJ2-7	TRBV6-6	CASSSRTSVAYEQYF
.	TRBJ1-1	TRBV12-3/TRBV12-4	CASSHWGEGTEAFF
many	TRBJ2-7	TRBV11-2	CASSPRSGSASSEQYF
.	TRBJ2-5	TRBV5-1	CASSLAGVPRETQYF
.	TRBJ2-7	TRBV7-8	CASSWGHYSYEQYF
many	TRBJ2-7	TRBV7-2	CASSLEWTGFSYEQYF
few	TRBJ1-5	TRBV5-6	CASSLRSAGNNQPQHF
.	TRBJ1-6	TRBV11-3	CASSWESGGYNSPLHF
.	TRBJ1-4	TRBV19	CASSTTNSGTGYFEKLFF
.	TRBJ1-4	TRBV7-9	CASSDGGTGEKLFF
few	TRBJ2-7	TRBV5-1	CASSIDRGSISYEQYF
few	TRBJ2-6	TRBV19	CASTSNRGGEISGANVLTF
.	TRBJ1-2	TRBV7-2	CASSLVFEGQGGYGYTF
.	TRBJ1-1	TRBV10-2	CATGRGDTEAFF
few	TRBJ1-2	TRBV9	CASTHSPGYTF
few	TRBJ1-5	TRBV4-3	CASSVQGSSNQPQHF
.	TRBJ2-7	TRBV19	CASSFDKAYEQYF
.	TRBJ1-4	TRBV20-1	CSATNRGNEKLFF
.	TRBJ1-6	TRBV28	CASSPMTVFNSPLHF